This TCR beta chain was found in a study of blood T cell repertoires in COVID-19. Germline assignment: CDR1 SQVTM and CDR2 ANQGSEA. The CDR3 extends over 12 amino acids. V lost 7 bases, J lost 0 bases, and 9 bases lay in between. Data came from immunoSEQ multiplex PCR; TCRdb stores just in-frame clones and leaves some out. The repertoire holds approximately 200,000 clones, with roughly 90% as singletons. Individuals drawn from 24 US areas were roughly 18 to 89 years old. This clonotype was sampled from a woman in her twenties or thirties who had recovered from COVID-19. V usage is TRBV29-1 and J usage is TRBJ1-1; D remains unclear. What was sequenced was PBMCs or T cells enriched from blood (not recorded which). Here the CDR3 DNA reads TGCAGCGGAGGAAGAATGAACACTGAAGCTTTCTTT. The encoded protein is CSGGRMNTEAFF.